The 5 T cell receptor beta chains presented below share a single source sample, sequenced in a study of response to subunit inactivated influenza vaccine. TCRdb reprocessed the RT-PCR reads via MiXCR and lists one record per CDR3 protein. Among around 490,000 distinct CDR3 sequences listed, 6.5% to 8% were seen once. Material: PBMCs from blood, obtained around 25 months after vaccination. The origin of the receptors is a man aged 50 to 69 who received an inactivated influenza vaccine.

The chain employs TRBV2 and TRBJ2-2; D is undetermined. This CDR3 has 14 residues. CDR1 is SNHLY and CDR2 is FYNNEI in the germline V gene. The germline V and J ends were trimmed by 7 bases and 5 bases, with 14 bases remaining between them. The DNA for the CDR3 is TGTGCCAGCAATCGGCAGCGCCAAACCGGGGAGCTGTTTTTT. Its translation: CASNRQRQTGELFF. The whole variable domain, filled in from reference TRBV2 and TRBJ2-2, reads EPEVTQTPSHQVTQMGQEVILRCVPISNHLYFYWYRQILGQKVEFLVSFYNNEISEKSEIFDDQFSVERPDGSNFTLKIRSTKLEDSAMYFCASNRQRQTGELFFGEGSRLTVL.

The rearrangement uses TRBV11-2 and TRBJ2-7; maybe TRBD1 (6 bases). Germline V gives CDR1 SGHAT, CDR2 FQNNGV. This CDR3 comprises 14 residues. V gave up 7 bases and J gave up 5 bases, with 18 bases separating them. CDR3: CASKDSRSSDEQYF. CDR3 bases: TGTGCCAGCAAGGACAGCCGGTCGAGTGACGAGCAGTACTTC.

The chain has TRBV12-3 or TRBV12-4 and TRBJ2-6; a weak D match, TRBD2 (5 bases). Trimming removed 6 bases from V and 2 bases from J, with 14 bases in between. CDR3 length: 16 residues. The CDR3 region has the DNA TGTGCCAGCAGCCCTTTTGTCGGGGCTGGGGCCAACGTCCTGACTTTC. Translating it yields CASSPFVGAGANVLTF.

This clonotype was seen ten or more times. The chain employs TRBV28 and TRBJ2-1; D remains ambiguous. Germline CDR1 and CDR2: MDHEN and SYDVKM. CDR3 length equals 13 residues. V lost 5 bases and J lost 4, with 9 bases in between. As DNA, the CDR3 is TGTGCCAGCAGTATAACACAATACAATGAGCAGTTCTTC. Protein: CASSITQYNEQFF.

This clonotype was seen ten or more times. The chain recombines TRBV12-3 or TRBV12-4 with TRBJ1-1; the D gene is possibly TRBD1 (5 bases). The CDR3 has 14 residues. V lost 6 bases and J lost 2, with 13 bases in between. CDR3 nucleotide sequence: TGTGCCAGCAGCTTGTCGGGGGGAAACACTGAAGCTTTCTTT. Residues: CASSLSGGNTEAFF.